The 5 T cell receptor beta chains below come from one sample, sequenced in a study of blood T cell repertoires in COVID-19. Clones were read by immunoSEQ multiplex PCR, and TCRdb kept only the in-frame ones, dropping some. The data hold about 40,000 clones, with 80% to 90% observed a single time. Sequences were obtained from peripheral blood. These receptors originate from an older man with active COVID-19.

The chain is built from TRBV11-3 and TRBJ2-1; 8 bases agree with TRBD2. With V trimmed by 0 bases and J by 6 bases, 4 bases remained unmatched. The CDR3 length is 15 residues. Germline loops: CDR1 SGHNT, CDR2 YENEEA. The CDR3 DNA is TGTGCCAGCAGCTTAGACGGGGGGGCAGGCAATGAGCAGTTCTTC. This translates into CASSLDGGAGNEQFF.

The chain uses TRBV3-1 (or the pseudogene TRBV3-2) and TRBJ2-7; no clear D. Trimming stripped 3 bases from V and 6 bases from J, with 9 bases between. The CDR3 covers 12 residues. CDR1 is LGHDT, CDR2 YNNKEL, per germline (reference sequence). Here the CDR3 DNA reads TGTGCCAGCAGCCACCACCCCGGCGAGCAGTACTTC. Its translation: CASSHHPGEQYF.

The gene calls are TRBV3-1 (or the pseudogene TRBV3-2) and TRBJ1-4; 7 bases align to TRBD1. CDR1 and CDR2 (germline): LGHDT, YNNKEL (reference sequence). The CDR3 has 14 amino acids. V lost 5 bases, J lost 7 bases, and 7 bases stayed unmatched. The CDR3 DNA reads as TGTGCCAGCAGCGGTAGACAGGGCGGTGAAAAACTGTTTTTT. Translated, it gives CASSGRQGGEKLFF.

The chain combines TRBV19 with TRBJ2-4, with TRBD1 matching 7 bases. J was trimmed by 5 bases and V by 6 bases; bases with no gene match: 7. The CDR3 extends over 14 amino acids. CDR1 is LNHDA, CDR2 SQIVND, per germline (reference sequence). CDR3 sequence reads: CASSNRQGENIQYF. The CDR3 DNA reads as TGTGCCAGTAGCAACCGACAGGGAGAAAACATTCAGTACTTC.

The rearrangement uses TRBV4-2 and TRBJ2-7; no definite D call. CDR3 length: 14 residues. Germline-derived CDR1 and CDR2 are LGHNA and YNFKEQ. The ends were cut back, 0 bases at V and 4 bases at J, with 10 bases in the middle. The CDR3 loop reads CASSQDLLAYEQYF. DNA of the CDR3: TGTGCCAGCAGCCAAGACTTATTGGCTTACGAGCAGTACTTC.